These T cell receptor beta chains were read from a single sample in a study of blood T cell repertoires in COVID-19. Only in-frame clones appear in the TCRdb table, and some are missing; sequencing was by immunoSEQ multiplex PCR. The data show roughly 40,000 clones, roughly three quarters seen once. The sequenced material came from peripheral blood. The receptor set was obtained from a man aged 65 to 79 with acute or convalescent COVID-19. The CDR3 runs from the conserved cysteine through the conserved F or W. The D gene is left open where the match is weak. For some rows the clone size is stated as once, few or many, or as a class when expanded; others skip it.

D gene,V gene,J gene,clone size,CDR3 DNA,CDR3 protein
NA,TRBV7-9,TRBJ1-5,once,TGTGCCAGCAGTGACAGAGGCAATCAGCCCCAGCATTTT,CASSDRGNQPQHF
NA,TRBV6-2/TRBV6-3,TRBJ1-2,NA,TGTGCCAGCAGTTACCTGGCTGGCTACACCTTC,CASSYLAGYTF
NA,TRBV9,TRBJ1-5,few,TGTGCCAGCAGCGTCGGAGGGTCTAGCAATCAGCCCCAGCATTTT,CASSVGGSSNQPQHF
NA,TRBV6-5,TRBJ2-2,NA,TGTGCCAGCCTTTGGGAGTTCGCGAACACCGGGGAGCTGTTTTTT,CASLWEFANTGELFF
NA,TRBV7-2,TRBJ2-3,NA,TGTGCCAGCAGCTTAGCTAGCGGCCCAACCGATACGCAGTATTTT,CASSLASGPTDTQYF
NA,TRBV19,TRBJ1-3,NA,TGTGCCAGTAGTATCAGGCACGGATCTGGAAACACCATATATTTT,CASSIRHGSGNTIYF
NA,TRBV5-6,TRBJ2-7,NA,TGTGCCAGCAGCTTGGTGCAGGGTATAGAGCAGTACTTC,CASSLVQGIEQYF
NA,TRBV5-6,TRBJ1-2,NA,TGTGCCAGCAGCTTGAGGGTGCAGGGGCACTATGGCTACACCTTC,CASSLRVQGHYGYTF
NA,TRBV11-2,TRBJ1-4,few,TGTGCCAGCAGAGATACAGGGTACGCTAATGAAAAACTGTTTTTT,CASRDTGYANEKLFF
TRBD1,TRBV11-2,TRBJ2-6,NA,TGTGCCAGCAGCTCGACAGGGGACCGGACTTTC,CASSSTGDRTF
NA,TRBV2,TRBJ1-6,NA,TGTGCCAGCAGGGAGAACAGGGAGAGTAATTCACCCCTCCACTTT,CASRENRESNSPLHF
TRBD2,TRBV5-1,TRBJ2-5,NA,TGCGCCAGCAGCCCGGGACTAGCGGGGGGGAACCAAGAGACCCAGTACTTC,CASSPGLAGGNQETQYF
NA,TRBV25-1,TRBJ1-1,once,TGTGCCAGCAGGCGAAAATTCGGGCGGAGGACTGAAGCTTTCTTT,CASRRKFGRRTEAFF
TRBD1,TRBV7-8,TRBJ2-7,NA,TGTGCCAGCAGCACTTGGACAGGGAAGGCCTACGAGCAGTACTTC,CASSTWTGKAYEQYF
NA,TRBV9,TRBJ2-7,once,TGTGCCAGCAGCGTAGGAGACAGCTTGCGCTACGAGCAGTACTTC,CASSVGDSLRYEQYF
TRBD1,TRBV15,TRBJ1-1,NA,TGTGCCACCAGCAGAGGTTCGGTGGGCAGGGGGAGTGAAGCTTTCTTT,CATSRGSVGRGSEAFF
NA,TRBV6-5,TRBJ2-2,NA,TGTGCCAGCAGTTATCCAGGGGAAACCGGGGAGCTGTTTTTT,CASSYPGETGELFF
NA,TRBV9,TRBJ1-1,NA,TGTGCCAGCAGCGTAGCACACACGAACACTGAAGCTTTCTTT,CASSVAHTNTEAFF
NA,TRBV12-3/TRBV12-4,TRBJ2-1,NA,TGTGCCAGCAGCACAGTGAATGAGCAGTTCTTC,CASSTVNEQFF
NA,TRBV7-2,TRBJ1-5,NA,TGTGCCAGCAGCTTAGGAGGGTACGGTCAGCCCCAGCATTTT,CASSLGGYGQPQHF
NA,TRBV19,TRBJ2-5,NA,TGTGCCAGTAGTACCAGTCGGGGGACCCAGTACTTC,CASSTSRGTQYF
NA,TRBV7-9,TRBJ1-3,NA,TGTGCCAGCAGCTTAAATCCGGTGGCGGCAGGAAACACCATATATTTT,CASSLNPVAAGNTIYF
NA,TRBV9,TRBJ2-3,few,TGTGCCAGCAGCGTAGCAGGTCGGGGATTCACAGATACGCAGTATTTT,CASSVAGRGFTDTQYF
TRBD2,TRBV6-5,TRBJ2-7,NA,TGTGCCAGCAGTCAAACTAGCGGGGGCCCCTACGAGCAGTACTTC,CASSQTSGGPYEQYF
TRBD1,TRBV6-2/TRBV6-3,TRBJ1-2,NA,TGTGCCAGCAGTCAGGGGGCGCGGTATGGCTACACCTTC,CASSQGARYGYTF
TRBD2,TRBV5-1,TRBJ2-3,many,TGCGCCAGCAGCCCCCTGGCTAGCGGGGGGGCAACAGATACGCAGTATTTT,CASSPLASGGATDTQYF
NA,TRBV7-9,TRBJ1-6,NA,TGTGCCAGCAGCTTCCAACATAATAATTCACCCCTCCACTTT,CASSFQHNNSPLHF
NA,TRBV5-4,TRBJ2-7,NA,TGTGCCAGCAGCCGTACAGGGACGTACGAGCAGTACTTC,CASSRTGTYEQYF
NA,TRBV18,TRBJ1-1,NA,TGTGCCAGCTCATCCAGGGGGAACACTGAAGCTTTCTTT,CASSSRGNTEAFF
NA,TRBV9,TRBJ2-3,NA,TGTGCCAGCAGCGTAGAAACTAGCACAGATACGCAGTATTTT,CASSVETSTDTQYF
TRBD1,TRBV7-2,TRBJ2-7,NA,TGTGCCAGCAGTCGTTATGACAGGGGTGGAAGGTCTCAGCAGTACTTC,CASSRYDRGGRSQQYF
TRBD1,TRBV10-3,TRBJ1-1,few,TGTGCCATCAGTGAGAACCAGGGGGCGCTGGACACTGAAGCTTTCTTT,CAISENQGALDTEAFF
NA,TRBV11-2,TRBJ2-4,NA,TGTGCCAGCAGCTGGGGGGGCGGGGCCAAAAACATTCAGTACTTC,CASSWGGGAKNIQYF
TRBD1,TRBV10-2,TRBJ2-1,NA,TGCGCCAGCAGGGTGGACAGGGGATTCAATGAGCAGTTCTTC,CASRVDRGFNEQFF
TRBD1,TRBV6-1,TRBJ1-1,NA,TGTGCCAGCAGCTACGGGGGGACAGGGATGGCTGAAGCTTTCTTT,CASSYGGTGMAEAFF
TRBD1,TRBV10-3,TRBJ2-7,few,TGTGCCATCAGTGAGCCGGGACAGGGGGCGGGCGAGCAGTACTTC,CAISEPGQGAGEQYF
TRBD1,TRBV7-6,TRBJ1-4,NA,TGTGCCAGCAGCCCCACCACGGGACAGGGTGTCCGAAAACTGTTTTTT,CASSPTTGQGVRKLFF
TRBD1,TRBV25-1,TRBJ1-6,few,TGTGCCAGCAGACTACAGGGGAGTAATTCACCCCTCCACTTT,CASRLQGSNSPLHF
TRBD1,TRBV10-3,TRBJ1-2,few,TGTGCCATCAAGGGGACAGCCTCTAACTATGGCTACACCTTC,CAIKGTASNYGYTF
TRBD1,TRBV30,TRBJ2-4,NA,TGTGCCTGGAGTGGAGGACAGGAAAACATTCAGTACTTC,CAWSGGQENIQYF
NA,TRBV7-2,TRBJ1-2,NA,TGTGCCAGCAGCCCCGCAGGGCCCTCCCATGGCTACACCTTC,CASSPAGPSHGYTF
NA,TRBV2,TRBJ2-7,NA,TGTGCCAGCGAAAGACACCATCAATCCTACGAGCAGTACTTC,CASERHHQSYEQYF
TRBD1,TRBV5-1,TRBJ2-1,NA,TGCGCCAGCAGCTTTGGGGGACAGGGGAATATGGATGAGCAGTTCTTC,CASSFGGQGNMDEQFF
NA,TRBV10-3,TRBJ2-7,NA,TGTGCCGCCCCGGTTGCGCAGTACTTC,CAAPVAQYF
TRBD1,TRBV4-1,TRBJ1-4,NA,TGCGCCAGCAGCCCTAAAGACAGGGCTGAAAAACTGTTTTTT,CASSPKDRAEKLFF
NA,TRBV5-6,TRBJ2-7,NA,TGTGCCAGCAGCGGAACAGGAATATACGAGCAGTACTTC,CASSGTGIYEQYF
TRBD2,TRBV4-1,TRBJ2-5,NA,TGCGCCAGCAGCCCGATCGTGGCGGGGGTTGAAGGAGAGACCCAGTACTTC,CASSPIVAGVEGETQYF
NA,TRBV5-1,TRBJ1-4,NA,TGCGCCAGCAACCAAGGGAGGGGGAATGAAAAACTGTTTTTT,CASNQGRGNEKLFF
TRBD1,TRBV6-2/TRBV6-3,TRBJ1-2,few,TGTGCCAGCAGTCTACAGTACCGACAGGGGTCGAATGGCTACACCTTC,CASSLQYRQGSNGYTF
NA,TRBV13,TRBJ2-3,once,TGTGCCAGCAGCGCACTTAGAGGACAGTTCTCGGATACGCAGTATTTT,CASSALRGQFSDTQYF
NA,TRBV5-1,TRBJ2-1,NA,TGCGCCAGCGGTTTTAGGGGGGGGTCCTACAATGAGCAGTTCTTC,CASGFRGGSYNEQFF
NA,TRBV5-6,TRBJ1-2,NA,TGTGCCAGCAGCCCAGGACTAGGCTACACCTTC,CASSPGLGYTF
TRBD1,TRBV19,TRBJ1-5,NA,TGTGCCAGTCTTGACAGGGGAAGCAATCAGCCCCAGCATTTT,CASLDRGSNQPQHF
TRBD2,TRBV7-2,TRBJ2-1,NA,TGTGCCAGCAGCTTAGCTAGCGGGGTAATGGAGCAGTTCTTC,CASSLASGVMEQFF
NA,TRBV7-2,TRBJ2-3,NA,TGTGCCAGCAGCCGGGGGTGGGGGTCAGATACGCAGTATTTT,CASSRGWGSDTQYF